What follows describes a single TCR beta chain. The data were obtained in a study of blood T cell repertoires in COVID-19. The overall study: The United States, Italy and Spain supplied acute and convalescent COVID-19 samples. The analysed material was cDNA or gDNA that came from T cells, B-cell-depleted T cells, or PBMCs.

Original analysis: Amplified reference gene primers provided the basis for estimating nucleated cell counts. The repertoire was sequenced with immunoSEQ multiplex PCR; TCRdb's copy has only in-frame clones and lacks some. Clone size and V and J calls were adopted from that table, with D and trimming inferred from the DNA. This table holds approximately 290,000 clones, about nine tenths found once. This CDR3 is 11 amino acids long. V gave up 8 bases and J gave up 10 bases, with 11 bases separating them. Per the germline V gene, CDR1 is MGHDK and CDR2 is SYGVNS. Input material: peripheral blood. This chain uses TRBV25-1 with TRBJ1-4; no definite D call. The sequence was collected from a young man with active or convalescent COVID-19. In DNA form, the CDR3 reads TGTGCCAGCCAAACTAGGAGAAAACTGTTTTTT. This codes for CASQTRRKLFF.